Detailed here is one TCR beta chain. Sequenced by immunoSEQ multiplex PCR; TCRdb stores in-frame clones only, minus some. There are 250,000 to 300,000 clones in the sample; around four fifths occur only once, and roughly 4% lies in the top ten. This sample is part of a study of blood T cell repertoires in COVID-19. Losses at the gene ends were 0 bases for V and 9 bases for J; bases not matched to a gene: 10. Per the germline V gene, CDR1 is SQVTM and CDR2 is ANQGSEA. The CDR3 covers 15 residues. V and J are TRBV29-1 and TRBJ2-4; 8 bases map to TRBD1. The TCR comes from a man younger than 45 with acute COVID-19. Sequences were obtained from PBMCs or T cells enriched from blood (not recorded which). The CDR3 reads CSVEDPAGGVVIQYF. The CDR3 DNA reads TGCAGCGTTGAAGATCCGGCAGGGGGCGTTGTCATTCAGTACTTC. The full variable domain, rest sourced from reference TRBV29-1 and TRBJ2-4, is SAVISQKPSRDICQRGTSLTIQCQVDSQVTMMFWYRQQPGQSLTLIATANQGSEATYESGFVIDKFPISRPNLTFSTLTVSNMSPEDSSIYLCSVEDPAGGVVIQYFGAGTRLSVL.